The clone carrying this TCR beta chain was counted between two and nine times. The antigen is undetermined. The sample comes from a study of T-cell memory formation after mild COVID-19. CDR1 and CDR2 (germline): SGHTA, FQGNSA. V lost 2 bases and J lost 5, with 25 bases in between. The length of the CDR3 is 18 residues. It was 5'RACE with constant-segment primers that produced the TCR alpha and TCR beta cDNA libraries, which carried sample barcodes and UMIs. TCRdb ran MiXCR on the 5' RACE reads and lists one entry per CDR3 protein. The profile shows 350,000 to 450,000 distinct CDR3 sequences, around 27% of them singletons. Study results and limitations: Pre-infection memory harbored some responding clones, suggesting cross-reactive memory joined. The study found balanced CD4/CD8 in clones contracting day 15 to 85 and a CD4+ lean in later expanders.

Sequenced material: PBMCs or a T cell subset sorted from them (not recorded which). The chain carries TRBV7-2 and TRBJ2-7; D is ambiguous. The TCR sequence derives from an adult woman who had mild COVID-19 (a few samples of this study predate the infection). Cell type and time point are not known. This chain's CDR3 is CASSLRAHGSVWDDEQYF. CDR3 nucleotide sequence: TGTGCCAGCAGCTTACGGGCTCATGGGTCTGTATGGGATGACGAGCAGTACTTC.